This T cell receptor beta chain stems from a study of T cell responses to AZD1222 COVID-19 vaccine (dated by TCRdb to the early 2020s). The study in broad terms: AZD1222 recipients whose second dose came at about 4 weeks and those whose second dose came at about 12 weeks were combined into one group, since spike-specific TCR depth and breadth did not differ between the two schedules. TCR sequencing covered 230 or so trial participants: 207 given two doses of AZD1222 and 26 given two doses of MenACWY control vaccine. Trial participants were enrolled by age into subgroups of 18-55, 56-69 and 70-plus years, and around 140, 26 and 57 TCR-sequenced participants, respectively, were included in these subgroups. Broad study findings and their caveats: Most participants were white British and females outnumbered males, and the authors suggested that clonal diversity may have been underestimated. Epitopes outside the regions mutated in the B.1.351 and B.1.1.7 variants were reportedly recognized by nearly half of the unique spike-specific TCRs. No day 14 peak-response samples were available, so repertoires were characterized only after the peak T cell response. The 56-69-year group was small, and its depth increase did not reach significance, likely because of low power. Only six AZD1222 recipients were SARS-CoV-2 seropositive at baseline, limiting conclusions about previously exposed vaccinees. The vaccine-associated CD4 TCRs covered the entire spike protein, and the dominant responses fell in regions 160-218 and 743-854. After two AZD1222 doses, both the breadth and the depth of spike-specific TCRs were significantly higher than at day 0 and than in MenACWY recipients.

For this clone: No antigen is known for it. It has no much larger one-base neighbor in the sample; base qualities were not kept.

What the time point label conveys for this sample: baseline before first vaccination. The vaccinee samples were drawn from two UK trials, COV001 and COV002, one of which was a single-blind randomized controlled phase 2/3 trial testing AZD1222 (ChAdOx1 nCoV-19) in healthy adults. For TCRbeta chain sequencing, PBMC samples were collected from trial participants at day 0 and at day 28 after the second dose. CDR3 length: 15 amino acids, cysteine to phenylalanine. Only the CDR3 region is kept as DNA, spanning 45 bases read in frame from base 1. The CDR3 regions of human TCRbeta chains were analyzed by immunosequencing. As for the authors' bioinformatics: TCRs in the repertoires were compared against a reference library of SARS-CoV-2-specific TCRs that had been generated with the MIRA antigen-specificity platform. Breadth meant the fraction of unique TCRs that were SARS-CoV-2-associated, whereas depth meant the fraction of total T cells that were SARS-CoV-2-associated. Each spike-specific TCR was assigned to its reactive spike region and to a CD4 or CD8 class using the MIRA data. Log10-transformed breadth and depth values were compared by one-way ANOVA with Sidak's multiple comparisons tests. As stored in TCRdb, this immuneACCESS dataset retains in-frame rearrangements with V and J assigned. A fraction of the clones does not appear; measured against another copy, unresolved V genes explain less than half of the discrepancy, and the remainder lacks a known reason. V and J calls and clone size are as listed in that table; D and trimming were resolved from the DNA. The sample includes 100,000 to 150,000 clones, with about nine tenths observed a single time. Approximately 20% of the sample belongs to the ten largest clones.

Sequenced here: peripheral blood, sampled on day 0 of AZD1222 vaccination. The rearranged chain carries TRBV21-1 and TRBJ1-5. TRBV21-1 is a pseudogene locus. This sequence originates from an adult in good health. The DNA sequence is given as TGTGCCAGCAGCAAAGAAGGAAGGTGGGGGCAGCCCCAGCATTTT. Its protein is CASSKEGRWGQPQHF.